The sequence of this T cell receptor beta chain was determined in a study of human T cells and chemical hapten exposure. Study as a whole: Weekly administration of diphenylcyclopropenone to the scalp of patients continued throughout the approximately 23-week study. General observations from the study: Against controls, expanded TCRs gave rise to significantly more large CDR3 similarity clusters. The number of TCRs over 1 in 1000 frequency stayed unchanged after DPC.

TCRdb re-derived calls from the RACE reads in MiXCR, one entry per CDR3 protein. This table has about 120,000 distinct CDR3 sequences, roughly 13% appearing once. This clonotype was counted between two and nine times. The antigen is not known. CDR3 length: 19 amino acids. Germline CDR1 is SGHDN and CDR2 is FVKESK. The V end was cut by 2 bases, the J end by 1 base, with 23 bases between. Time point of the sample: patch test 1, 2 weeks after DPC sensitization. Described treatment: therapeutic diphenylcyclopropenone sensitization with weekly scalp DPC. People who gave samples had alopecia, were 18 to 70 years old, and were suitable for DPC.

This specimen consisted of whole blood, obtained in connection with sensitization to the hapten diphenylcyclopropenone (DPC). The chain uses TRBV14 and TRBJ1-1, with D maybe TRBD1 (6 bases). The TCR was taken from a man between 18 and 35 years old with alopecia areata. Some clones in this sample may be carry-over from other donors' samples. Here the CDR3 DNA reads TGTGCCAGCAGCCAATCTGGCCTACGAAGGGGGGGCCCGAACACTGAAGCTTTCTTT. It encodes CASSQSGLRRGGPNTEAFF.